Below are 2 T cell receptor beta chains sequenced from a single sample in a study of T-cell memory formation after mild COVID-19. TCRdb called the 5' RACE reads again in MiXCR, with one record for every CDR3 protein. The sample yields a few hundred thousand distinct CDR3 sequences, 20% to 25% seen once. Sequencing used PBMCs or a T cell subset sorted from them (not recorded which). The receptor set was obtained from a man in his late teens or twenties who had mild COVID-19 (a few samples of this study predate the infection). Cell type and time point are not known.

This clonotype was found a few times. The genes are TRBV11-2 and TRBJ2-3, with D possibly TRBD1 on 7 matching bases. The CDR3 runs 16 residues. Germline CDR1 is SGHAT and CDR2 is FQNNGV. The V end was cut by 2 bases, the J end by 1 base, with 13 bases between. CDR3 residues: CASSLRRGRGTDTQYF. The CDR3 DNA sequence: TGTGCCAGCAGCTTACGGAGGGGGCGCGGCACAGATACGCAGTATTTT.

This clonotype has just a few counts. For the CDR3, the DNA is TGTGCCAGCAGTTTTCGGAGTAGCGGGGAGCTTCAGTACTTC. Its protein product is CASSFRSSGELQYF. The rearrangement joins TRBV28 to TRBJ2-4; 8 bases fit TRBD2. Germline lookup yields CDR1 MDHEN and CDR2 SYDVKM. The CDR3 loop spans 14 amino acids. After removal of 3 bases from V and 11 bases from J, the junction contained 9 bases not matched to a gene.